A selection of T cell receptor beta chains follows, all from one sample in a study of blood T cell repertoires in COVID-19. The method was immunoSEQ multiplex PCR; TCRdb's version includes in-frame clones alone and lacks a portion of them. The sample includes roughly 250,000 clones, around 82% of them seen just once. Input material: PBMCs or T cells enriched from blood (not recorded which). These receptors came from a woman aged 40 to 50 who had been exposed to COVID-19. Both conserved end residues are part of each CDR3. The D gene is left open where the match is weak. Not all rows give a size; the values are once, few, many and, for expanded clones, a class.

D | size | J | V | DNA | CDR3
NA | NA | TRBJ1-4 | TRBV27 | TGTGCCAGCAGTCAACGTCGGGATGAAAAACTGTTTTTT | CASSQRRDEKLFF
NA | NA | TRBJ2-3 | TRBV7-9 | TGTGCCAGCAGCTACCCCGCCAGGGTTACTAGCACAGATACGCAGTATTTT | CASSYPARVTSTDTQYF
TRBD2 | once | TRBJ2-2 | TRBV7-2 | TGTGCCAGCAGCTTAATTAGCGGGAGGACCGGGGAGCTGTTTTTT | CASSLISGRTGELFF
TRBD2 | once | TRBJ2-4 | TRBV5-1 | TGCGCCAGCAGCCCCGGGACGGGAGGGGACATTCAGTACTTC | CASSPGTGGDIQYF
TRBD2 | NA | TRBJ2-1 | TRBV9 | TGTGCCAGCAGCGTGACGACTAGCGGGGGGCCGACCGCCTACAATGAGCAGTTCTTC | CASSVTTSGGPTAYNEQFF
TRBD1 | NA | TRBJ1-2 | TRBV5-1 | TGCGCCAGCAGCAGTGGGGGGACAGGGGATGGCTACACCTTC | CASSSGGTGDGYTF
TRBD1 | few | TRBJ2-3 | TRBV28 | TGTGCCAGCAGTTTCCAACTGACAGGGGGCGCAGATACGCAGTATTTT | CASSFQLTGGADTQYF
NA | NA | TRBJ1-4 | TRBV7-8 | TGTGCCAGCAGCTCAGATCGCCCCAGGGGCGGTAGTGAAAAACTGTTTTTT | CASSSDRPRGGSEKLFF
TRBD2 | NA | TRBJ2-3 | TRBV5-1 | TGCGCCAGCAGCTTGCCCGCAAACCCCGTAGCGGGATGGGGGTCGCTAAACACAGATACGCAGTATTTT | CASSLPANPVAGWGSLNTDTQYF
NA | NA | TRBJ1-6 | TRBV6-5 | TGTGCCAGCAGTTACATCGGGCAGGGGATTAATTCACCCCTCCACTTT | CASSYIGQGINSPLHF
NA | once | TRBJ2-7 | TRBV27 | TGTGCCAGCAGCCGAGGAGGTCAGGATACCTACGAGCAGTACTTC | CASSRGGQDTYEQYF
TRBD1 | NA | TRBJ2-7 | TRBV18 | TGTGCCAGCTCACCCGTCGGAACAGGGGACGACGAGCAGTACTTC | CASSPVGTGDDEQYF
NA | NA | TRBJ2-3 | TRBV28 | TGTGCCAGCACTTCGCGGCAGCATACGCAGTATTTT | CASTSRQHTQYF
TRBD1 | NA | TRBJ1-5 | TRBV28 | TGTGCCAGCAGTCGACAGGGGGCAAGCAATCAGCCCCAGCATTTT | CASSRQGASNQPQHF
NA | NA | TRBJ1-5 | TRBV7-2 | TGTGCCAGCAGCCTACTCGGGGGCAATCAGCCCCAGCATTTT | CASSLLGGNQPQHF
TRBD1 | NA | TRBJ2-4 | TRBV19 | TGTGCCAGTAGTATCTCTCCGGGACAGGGCCAATTAGCCAAAAACATTCAGTACTTC | CASSISPGQGQLAKNIQYF
NA | NA | TRBJ1-1 | TRBV4-1 | TGCGCCAGCAGCCAAGATCGGGATAGGAGCACTGAAGCTTTCTTT | CASSQDRDRSTEAFF
NA | once | TRBJ2-5 | TRBV5-1 | TGCGCCAGCAGCATCGGACAAAAAGAGACCCAGTACTTC | CASSIGQKETQYF
NA | NA | TRBJ2-1 | TRBV9 | TGTGCCAGCAGCGTAGGACCCATGGGGGCAGGCTACAATGAGCAGTTCTTC | CASSVGPMGAGYNEQFF
NA | NA | TRBJ1-6 | TRBV19 | TGTGCCAGTAGCCCCAGGGAGGGGCTTGCCCTCCACTTT | CASSPREGLALHF
NA | NA | TRBJ1-2 | TRBV3-1/TRBV3-2 | TGTGCCAGCAGACAGGGCCAAGGCTATGGCTACACCTTC | CASRQGQGYGYTF
NA | NA | TRBJ1-2 | TRBV18 | TGTGCCAGCTCACCAAAAACAGGTCCTAACTATGGCTACACCTTC | CASSPKTGPNYGYTF
TRBD1 | NA | TRBJ1-2 | TRBV6-5 | TGTGCCAGCGCCCGGGACAGGGGGCGCGACTATGGCTACACCTTC | CASARDRGRDYGYTF
NA | NA | TRBJ2-1 | TRBV10-2 | TGCGCCAGCAGTGACGGAGCGGTTAATGAGCAGTTCTTC | CASSDGAVNEQFF
TRBD1 | NA | TRBJ1-5 | TRBV28 | TGTGCCAGCACGGGACCCCCGGGGCAGGGGGGCAATCAGCCCCAGCATTTT | CASTGPPGQGGNQPQHF
NA | NA | TRBJ1-5 | TRBV28 | TGTGCCAGCAGTTTACCCACCCACAGGGTCAGCAATCAGCCCCAGCATTTT | CASSLPTHRVSNQPQHF
TRBD1 | once | TRBJ1-3 | TRBV9 | TGTGCCAGCAGCGTAAATCCCGACAGGGGGCCTGGAAACACCATATATTTT | CASSVNPDRGPGNTIYF
TRBD1 | NA | TRBJ2-1 | TRBV7-2 | TGTGCCAGCAGCACTGACAGGGGGCGGAATGAGCAGTTCTTC | CASSTDRGRNEQFF
NA | NA | TRBJ1-1 | TRBV29-1 | TGCAGCGCCGCCCAGGCAGCAAACACTGAAGCTTTCTTT | CSAAQAANTEAFF
NA | NA | TRBJ1-2 | TRBV18 | TGTGCCAGCACCCAGGCGTCCGGCTATGGCTACACCTTC | CASTQASGYGYTF